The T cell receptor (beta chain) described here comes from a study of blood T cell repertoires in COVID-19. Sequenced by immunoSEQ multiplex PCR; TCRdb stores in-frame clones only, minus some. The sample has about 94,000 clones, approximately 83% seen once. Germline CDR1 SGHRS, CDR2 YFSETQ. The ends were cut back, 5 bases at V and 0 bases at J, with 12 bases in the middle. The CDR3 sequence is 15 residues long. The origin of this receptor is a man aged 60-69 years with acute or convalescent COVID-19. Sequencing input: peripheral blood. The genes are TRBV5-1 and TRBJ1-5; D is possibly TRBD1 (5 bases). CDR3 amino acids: CASSLAGRSNQPQHF. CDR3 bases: TGCGCCAGCAGTCTCGCGGGACGTAGCAATCAGCCCCAGCATTTT. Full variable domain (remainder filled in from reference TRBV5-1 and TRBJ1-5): KAGVTQTPRYLIKTRGQQVTLSCSPISGHRSVSWYQQTPGQGLQFLFEYFSETQRNKGNFPGRFSGRQFSNSRSEMNVSTLELGDSALYLCASSLAGRSNQPQHFGDGTRLSIL.